The next 29 T cell receptor beta chains were all read from a single sample in a study of blood T cell repertoires in COVID-19. Libraries were prepared by immunoSEQ multiplex PCR; TCRdb keeps only in-frame clonotypes and omits some of them. The table lists tens of thousands of clones, roughly 83% of them singletons, with about 28% in the top ten. Material: peripheral blood. The origin of the receptors is a man between 65 and 80 years old with acute or convalescent COVID-19.

The J gene is TRBJ2-5, the V gene TRBV7-8, with 10 nucleotides matching TRBD2. Trimming cost V 0 bases and J 1 base; bases outside gene matches: 5. CDR1 and CDR2 from the germline V gene are SGHVS and FQNEAQ. The CDR3 contains 17 residues. CDR3 in amino acids: CASSLAASGSGQETQYF. The CDR3 DNA reads TGTGCCAGCAGCTTAGCGGCTAGCGGGAGTGGCCAAGAGACCCAGTACTTC.

V usage is TRBV14 and J usage is TRBJ2-1; 8 positions match TRBD2. The ends lost 5 bases at V and 4 bases at J; junction bases unmatched: 16. The CDR3 loop spans 18 amino acids. The germline CDR1 and CDR2 sequences are SGHDN and FVKESK. The CDR3 is CASSLRAGAFSAYNEQFF. The CDR3 DNA follows: TGTGCCAGCAGCTTGAGAGCGGGAGCCTTTTCGGCATACAATGAGCAGTTCTTC.

The chain employs TRBV5-4 and TRBJ1-1; D is ambiguous. CDR1 and CDR2 from the germline V gene are SGHNT and YYREEE (reference sequence). This CDR3 is built from 15 residues. V was pared by 2 bases and J by 1 base, with 12 bases between. CDR3 bases: TGTGCCAGCAGCTTTAGTTATTCGAGGAACACTGAAGCTTTCTTT. This translates into CASSFSYSRNTEAFF.

The rearrangement joins TRBV2 to TRBJ2-3; TRBD1 might be the D (6 bases). The CDR3 sequence is 15 residues long. CDR1 and CDR2 (germline): SNHLY, FYNNEI. Between the trimmed V and J ends, which lost 4 bases and 5 bases, there was a span of 16 bases. CDR3 coding DNA: TGTGCCAGCAGTGTCCTTGCGCAGGGGAAAGATACGCAGTATTTT. It encodes CASSVLAQGKDTQYF.

Details on this clone: The same CDR3 is also encoded by other DNA sequences in this sample. The J gene is TRBJ2-3, the V gene TRBV24-1; no reliable D call. Germline V gives CDR1 KGHDR, CDR2 SFDVKD. This CDR3 comprises 12 residues. V lost 6 bases, J lost 0 bases, and 3 bases lay in between. CDR3 amino acids: CATSTSTDTQYF. The CDR3 nucleotides read TGTGCCACCAGTACTAGCACAGATACGCAGTATTTT.

The chain couples TRBV5-1 to TRBJ1-5, with 8 bases fitting TRBD1. The J segment lost 5 bases and the V segment lost 0 bases, leaving 7 bases of the junction unmatched. The CDR3 sequence is 16 residues long. Germline CDR1 SGHRS, CDR2 YFSETQ. Here the CDR3 reads CASSLGPTGADQPQHF. The CDR3 DNA is TGCGCCAGCAGCTTGGGGCCGACAGGGGCTGATCAGCCCCAGCATTTT.

The rearrangement uses TRBV5-6 and TRBJ2-3; 14 nucleotides agree with TRBD2. Looked up from germline, CDR1 is SGHDT and CDR2 is YYEEEE. The V and J ends lost 6 bases and 0 bases, in that order; junction bases with no gene match: 6. The CDR3 loop spans 17 amino acids. The CDR3 loop reads CASIWTSGRYSTDTQYF. The CDR3 DNA follows: TGTGCCAGCATCTGGACTAGCGGGAGGTATAGCACAGATACGCAGTATTTT.

The rearrangement links TRBV5-1 to TRBJ2-3, with a tentative D call TRBD1 (6 bases). There are 16 residues in the CDR3. The V gene lost 1 base and the J gene lost 3 bases, with 15 bases spanning the gap. Per the germline V gene, CDR1 is SGHRS and CDR2 is YFSETQ. DNA of the CDR3: TGCGCCAGCAGCTTGAAAGGGGGACCACAGACAGATACGCAGTATTTT. This gives the protein CASSLKGGPQTDTQYF. Variable domain in full (rest from reference TRBV5-1 and TRBJ2-3): KAGVTQTPRYLIKTRGQQVTLSCSPISGHRSVSWYQQTPGQGLQFLFEYFSETQRNKGNFPGRFSGRQFSNSRSEMNVSTLELGDSALYLCASSLKGGPQTDTQYFGPGTRLTVL.

This rearrangement joins TRBV30 to TRBJ1-4; the D is unclear. V was pared by 0 bases and J by 7 bases, with 6 bases between. The CDR3 loop spans 12 amino acids. Germline V gene data show CDR1 as GTSNPN and CDR2 as SVGIG (reference sequence). The CDR3 reads CAWSVSGEKLFF. The CDR3 DNA follows: TGTGCCTGGAGTGTATCGGGTGAAAAACTGTTTTTT. The full variable domain, completed using reference TRBV30 and TRBJ1-4, is SQTIHQWPATLVQPVGSPLSLECTVEGTSNPNLYWYRQAAGRGLQLLFYSVGIGQISSEVPQNLSASRPQDRQFILSSKKLLLSDSGFYLCAWSVSGEKLFFGSGTQLSVL.

V usage is TRBV20-1 and J usage is TRBJ1-1; D possibly corresponds to TRBD1 (6 bases). The V and J ends lost 3 bases and 3 bases respectively, with 11 bases between them. From germline, CDR1 is DFQATT and CDR2 SNEGSKA (reference sequence). The CDR3 contains 13 residues. CDR3 sequence (DNA): TGCAGTGCTAGTCGGACAGAGGACACTGAAGCTTTCTTT. This codes for CSASRTEDTEAFF.

The chain recombines TRBV28 with TRBJ2-2; 10 bases align to TRBD2. The CDR3 sequence is 17 residues long. Germline V gives CDR1 MDHEN, CDR2 SYDVKM. V dropped 8 bases and J dropped 5; count of bases not matched to a gene: 14. CDR3 bases: TGTGCCAGCTTTGGGACTAGCGTAGGGAGAGGGACCGGGGAGCTGTTTTTT. Translating gives CASFGTSVGRGTGELFF.

This chain connects TRBV7-9 to TRBJ2-1, with 13 bases aligning to TRBD2. J was trimmed by 16 bases and V by 10 bases; bases with no gene match: 13. There are 13 residues in the CDR3. Germline V gene data show CDR1 as SEHNR and CDR2 as FQNEAQ (reference sequence). In DNA, the CDR3 is TGTGCCATACCCGGGACTAGCGGGATCCGCGAATTCTTC. It yields the protein CAIPGTSGIREFF.

The chain combines TRBV7-3 with TRBJ2-2; D call uncertain. The CDR3 is 14 amino acids. CDR1 is SGHTA, CDR2 FQGTGA, per germline. V gave up 3 bases and J gave up 3 bases, with 8 bases separating them. CDR3 residues: CASSFSSYTGELFF. CDR3 in DNA: TGTGCCAGCAGCTTTTCCTCCTACACCGGGGAGCTGTTTTTT. The full variable domain, completed using reference TRBV7-3 and TRBJ2-2, is GAGVSQTPSNKVTEKGKYVELRCDPISGHTALYWYRQSLGQGPEFLIYFQGTGAADDSGLPNDRFFAVRPEGSVSTLKIQRTERGDSAVYLCASSFSSYTGELFFGEGSRLTVL.

The chain carries TRBV27 and TRBJ2-7; tentative D call: TRBD1 (6 bases). Germline CDR1 reads MNHEY; CDR2 reads SMNVEV (reference sequence). This CDR3 has 14 residues. Trimming pared 2 bases from V and 0 bases from J, leaving 8 bases between. The chain's CDR3 is CASSLRDNSYEQYF. CDR3 DNA sequence: TGTGCCAGCAGTTTAAGGGACAACTCCTACGAGCAGTACTTC.

The chain carries TRBV30 and TRBJ1-1, with 7 bases aligning to TRBD1. Germline V gives CDR1 GTSNPN, CDR2 SVGIG (reference sequence). Unmatched junction bases numbered 10, after V lost 7 bases and J lost 11 bases. CDR3 length equals 11 residues. The CDR3 loop is CASQGVGAAFF. The CDR3 nucleotides read TGTGCCTCCCAGGGGGTGGGGGCGGCTTTCTTT.

The V call is TRBV28, the J call TRBJ1-1; D remains unclear. Germline CDR1 MDHEN, CDR2 SYDVKM. The CDR3 is made up of 12 amino acids. Trimming cost V 3 bases and J 3 bases, with 5 bases left between them. The CDR3 DNA sequence: TGTGCCAGCAGTTTTCGCGACACTGAAGCTTTCTTT. Residues: CASSFRDTEAFF.

The chain has TRBV29-1 and TRBJ2-3; TRBD1 matches 9 bases. The CDR3 spans 13 residues. Unmatched junction bases numbered 5, after V lost 6 bases and J lost 4 bases. Germline V gene data show CDR1 as SQVTM and CDR2 as ANQGSEA. The DNA for the CDR3 is TGCAGCGTCGGACAGGGGAGGGCAGATACGCAGTATTTT. Protein product: CSVGQGRADTQYF.

The chain links TRBV13 to TRBJ2-3; D is unresolved. Germline V CDR1 and CDR2: PRHDT, FYEKMQ (reference sequence). Between the trimmed V and J ends, which lost 2 bases and 1 base, there was a span of 7 bases. The CDR3 is 14 residues long. CDR3 nucleotides: TGTGCCAGCAGCTTAATCCAGGGCACAGATACGCAGTATTTT. Its protein is CASSLIQGTDTQYF.

The chain recombines TRBV19 with TRBJ1-1; 11 bases map to TRBD1. The CDR3 covers 15 residues. CDR1 LNHDA and CDR2 SQIVND come from the germline V gene (reference sequence). CDR3 in DNA: TGTGCAACCGCGGACAGGGGGCGAGGGACCACTGAAGCTTTCTTT. This codes for CATADRGRGTTEAFF.

This sequence joins TRBV4-1 and TRBJ2-3; perhaps TRBD1 as D (6 bases). Germline-derived CDR1 and CDR2 are MGHRA and YSYEKL. Trimming removed 4 bases from V and 5 bases from J, with 13 bases in between. This CDR3 spans 14 amino acids. The CDR3 DNA reads TGCGCCAGCAGCCTCCGGGACAATGGAGATACGCAGTATTTT. It specifies CASSLRDNGDTQYF.

This clone was observed a handful of times. This chain links TRBV30 with TRBJ2-5; 11 nucleotides align to TRBD2. Germline V lookup: CDR1 GTSNPN, CDR2 SVGIG (reference sequence). V lost 0 bases, J lost 4 bases, and 4 bases stayed unmatched. The CDR3 consists of 15 residues. Written as DNA, the CDR3 is TGTGCCTGGAGTGTACTAGCGGGAGCAGGAGAGACCCAGTACTTC. It is translated as CAWSVLAGAGETQYF.

The J gene is TRBJ2-5, the V gene TRBV5-1; 8 bases map to TRBD2. After removal of 0 bases from V and 2 bases from J, the junction contained 9 bases not matched to a gene. In germline, CDR1 is SGHRS, CDR2 YFSETQ. CDR3 length: 17 residues. Written as DNA, the CDR3 is TGCGCCAGCAGCTTGGGGTTATTCACTAGCGGACAAGAGACCCAGTACTTC. This codes for CASSLGLFTSGQETQYF.

The chain couples TRBV30 to TRBJ1-3; D remains ambiguous. From germline, CDR1 is GTSNPN and CDR2 SVGIG (reference sequence). With 4 bases removed from V and 7 bases from J, the gap between germline ends came to 17 bases. The CDR3 contains 14 residues. CDR3 region: CAWTDGVSGNTIYF. The CDR3 DNA follows: TGTGCCTGGACGGACGGGGTCTCGGGGAACACCATATATTTT.

V gene TRBV7-2 combines with J gene TRBJ2-3; TRBD1 might be the D (5 bases). From germline, CDR1 is SGHTA and CDR2 FQGNSA. Trimming removed 4 bases at V and 4 bases at J, with 15 bases between. The CDR3 consists of 15 residues. CDR3 nucleotide sequence: TGTGCCAGCAGCTCAAACGGATTAGGGGCAGATACGCAGTATTTT. Translating gives CASSSNGLGADTQYF. The complete variable domain, with remaining parts taken from reference TRBV7-2 and TRBJ2-3, reads GAGVSQSPSNKVTEKGKDVELRCDPISGHTALYWYRQSLGQGLEFLIYFQGNSAPDKSGLPSDRFSAERTGGSVSTLTIQRTQQEDSAVYLCASSSNGLGADTQYFGPGTRLTVL.

The chain links TRBV20-1 to TRBJ2-3, with D perhaps TRBD2 (5 bases). The V gene lost 3 bases and the J gene lost 7 bases, with 11 bases spanning the gap. There are 12 residues in the CDR3. Germline CDR1 DFQATT, CDR2 SNEGSKA (reference sequence). CDR3 protein: CSASTQDYTQYF. The CDR3 coding sequence is TGCAGTGCTAGTACTCAGGACTATACGCAGTATTTT.

V and J are TRBV5-4 and TRBJ2-1, with TRBD2 matching over 8 bases. The germline V gene has CDR1 SGHNT and CDR2 YYREEE (reference sequence). The V and J ends lost 0 bases and 6 bases, in that order; junction bases with no gene match: 5. This CDR3 is built from 15 residues. CDR3: CASSLVAGTGNEQFF. The CDR3 bases are TGTGCCAGCAGCTTGGTAGCGGGAACGGGCAATGAGCAGTTCTTC.

V usage is TRBV5-4 and J usage is TRBJ2-3; TRBD1 matches at 9 bases. Germline V CDR1 and CDR2: SGHNT, YYREEE (reference sequence). The CDR3 extends over 16 amino acids. J lost 1 base, V lost 4 bases, and 7 bases had no gene match. CDR3 nucleotide sequence: TGTGCCAGCAGCACACAGGGGGCTAGCGGCACAGATACGCAGTATTTT. It codes for CASSTQGASGTDTQYF.

This clone was found a few times. The genes are TRBV6-5 and TRBJ1-4, with TRBD1 as a possible D gene (5 bases). The germline V gene encodes CDR1 MNHEY and CDR2 SVGAGI. The length of the CDR3 is 14 residues. V dropped 6 bases and J dropped 0 bases, with 8 bases sitting between them. The CDR3 nucleotides read TGTGCCAGCAGCCAGACAGCAACTAATGAAAAACTGTTTTTT. Its translation is CASSQTATNEKLFF.

The genes are TRBV7-9 and TRBJ1-2, with TRBD1 matching 9 bases. This CDR3 is built from 16 residues. The V gene end was trimmed by 5 bases and the J gene end by 4 bases; junction bases not matched to a gene: 11. Looked up from germline, CDR1 is SEHNR and CDR2 is FQNEAQ (reference sequence). CDR3 DNA sequence: TGTGCCAGCAGCCCACAGGGGGCTCCTCCCACCTATGGCTACACCTTC. It specifies CASSPQGAPPTYGYTF.